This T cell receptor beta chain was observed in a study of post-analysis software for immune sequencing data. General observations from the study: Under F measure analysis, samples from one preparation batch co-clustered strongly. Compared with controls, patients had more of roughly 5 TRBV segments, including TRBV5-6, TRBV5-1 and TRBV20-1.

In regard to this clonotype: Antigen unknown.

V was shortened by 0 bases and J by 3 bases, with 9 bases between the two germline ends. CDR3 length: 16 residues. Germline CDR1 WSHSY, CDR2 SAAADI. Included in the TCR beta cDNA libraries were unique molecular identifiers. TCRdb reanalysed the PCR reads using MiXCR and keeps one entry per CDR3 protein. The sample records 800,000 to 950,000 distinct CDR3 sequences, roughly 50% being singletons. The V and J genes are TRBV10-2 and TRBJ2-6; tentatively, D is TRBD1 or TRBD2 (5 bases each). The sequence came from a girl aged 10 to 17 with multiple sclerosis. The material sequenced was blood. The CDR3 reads CASSESRGVGANVLTF. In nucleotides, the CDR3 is TGCGCCAGCAGTGAGTCGAGAGGGGTTGGGGCCAACGTCCTGACTTTC.